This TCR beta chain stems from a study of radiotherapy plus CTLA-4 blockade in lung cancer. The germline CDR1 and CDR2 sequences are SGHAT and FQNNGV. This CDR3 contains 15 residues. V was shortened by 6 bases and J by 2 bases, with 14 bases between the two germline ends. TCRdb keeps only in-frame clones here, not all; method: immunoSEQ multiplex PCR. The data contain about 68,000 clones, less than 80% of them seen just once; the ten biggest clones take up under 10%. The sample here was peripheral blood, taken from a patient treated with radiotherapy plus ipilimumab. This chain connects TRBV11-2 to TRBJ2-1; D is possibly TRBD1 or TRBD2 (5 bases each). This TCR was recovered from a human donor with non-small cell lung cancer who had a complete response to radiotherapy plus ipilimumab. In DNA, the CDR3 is TGTGCCAGCAGTCAATCCGGGACCACCTACAATGAGCAGTTCTTC. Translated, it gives CASSQSGTTYNEQFF.